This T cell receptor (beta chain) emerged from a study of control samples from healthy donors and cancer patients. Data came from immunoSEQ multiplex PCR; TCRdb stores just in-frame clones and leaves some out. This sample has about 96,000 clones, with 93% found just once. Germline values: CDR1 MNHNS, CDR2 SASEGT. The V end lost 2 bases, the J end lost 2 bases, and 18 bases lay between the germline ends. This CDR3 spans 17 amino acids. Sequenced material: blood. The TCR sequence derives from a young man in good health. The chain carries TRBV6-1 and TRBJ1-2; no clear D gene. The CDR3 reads CASSERSDGRYNYGYTF. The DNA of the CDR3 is TGTGCCAGCAGTGAAAGATCCGACGGGCGTTACAACTATGGCTACACCTTC.